This TCR beta chain was found in a study of molecular identifiers for immune sequencing clone quantification. Each CDR3 protein gets one entry after TCRdb re-called the PCR reads with MiXCR. The sample holds some 320,000 distinct CDR3 sequences, about a fifth seen once. This clonotype was recorded many times. The CDR3 totals 15 residues. V lost 4 bases to trimming and J lost 3 bases; unmatched junction nucleotides: 8. CDR1 and CDR2 from the germline V gene are SGHNT and YYREEE (reference sequence). The chain couples TRBV5-4 to TRBJ2-7; 9 nucleotides line up with TRBD2. The sample consisted of naive CD8+ T cells from blood, with Jurkat cell RNA spiked in. The subset: FACS-sorted CD8+CD4-CCR7+CD45RA+ naive T cells. This clonotype was obtained from a human donor in good health. Some libraries in this study had Jurkat cell RNA spiked in. CDR3 coding DNA: TGTGCCAGCAGCCAGCCGACTAGCGGTAGCTACGAGCAGTACTTC. It codes for CASSQPTSGSYEQYF.